The 3 T cell receptor beta chains given below trace back to one sample, sequenced in a study of T cell repertoires in cytomegalovirus infection. MiXCR, run by TCRdb on the reads, gives a single entry per CDR3 protein. Here the sample spans under 200,000 distinct CDR3 sequences, 8.5% to 10% being singletons. Specimen: PBMCs. Every receptor here comes from a human donor in good health (CMV status not recorded). Some clones in this sample may be carry-over from other donors' samples.

This CDR3 reads CASSRQTDSTGELFF. CDR3 in DNA: TGTGCCAGCAGCCGGCAGACCGACAGCACCGGGGAGCTGTTTTTT. The V and J genes are TRBV7-6 and TRBJ2-2; D is perhaps TRBD1 (5 bases). With 5 bases removed from V and 4 bases from J, the gap between germline ends came to 14 bases. CDR3 length: 15 amino acids. Germline V gene sequence: CDR1 SGHVS, CDR2 FNYEAQ.

This clonotype has ten or more counts. The CDR3 region is CASITTGPITEAFF. Here the CDR3 DNA reads TGTGCCAGCATCACGACAGGACCCATCACTGAAGCTTTCTTT. The chain combines TRBV6-5 with TRBJ1-1, with TRBD1 as a possible D gene (6 bases). The CDR3 runs 14 residues. The germline V gene has CDR1 MNHEY and CDR2 SVGAGI. The V and J ends lost 7 bases and 4 bases respectively, with 16 bases between them.

The chain joins TRBV2 to TRBJ2-2; D is possibly TRBD1 or TRBD2 (5 bases each). Germline V gives CDR1 SNHLY, CDR2 FYNNEI. Trimming stripped 8 bases from V and 6 bases from J, with 16 bases between. The CDR3 consists of 14 residues. The CDR3 DNA sequence: TGTGCCAGCGGGGGTCAGCCCGGCGCCGGGGAGCTGTTTTTT. Protein product: CASGGQPGAGELFF.